This TCR beta chain is drawn from a study of cytomegalovirus exposure and HLA in healthy donors. The CDR3 has 15 residues. Germline V lookup: CDR1 SGHNT, CDR2 YENEEA. V lost 5 bases to trimming and J lost 3 bases; unmatched junction nucleotides: 9. A multiplex PCR was run with 60 Vbeta primers and 13 Jbeta primers. Sequencing used immunoSEQ multiplex PCR; TCRdb keeps in-frame clones, though not all of them. The sample lists roughly 70,000 clones, 82% occurring once. Sample: PBMCs. The genes are TRBV11-3 and TRBJ2-5, with 7 bases lining up with TRBD2. The TCR comes from a man younger than 30 in good health and CMV-seronegative. This CDR3 is CASSPGGRGEETQYF. The CDR3 region has the DNA TGTGCCAGCAGCCCGGGGGGTAGGGGCGAAGAGACCCAGTACTTC.